Listed below are T cell receptor beta chains from one sample, sequenced in a study of blood T cell repertoires in COVID-19. TCRdb's table, derived via immunoSEQ multiplex PCR, lists solely in-frame clones and lacks some. The table has approximately 310,000 clones, around 85% seen once. Sequenced sample: PBMCs or T cells enriched from blood (not recorded which). These receptors originate from a man aged 25-40 years who had recovered from COVID-19. Each CDR3 is given with its conserved first and last residue. The D gene is left open where the match is weak. Some rows have no size entry. The others give once, few or many, or a class for an expanded clone.

TRBJ1-5,NA,TRBV21-1,NA,CASSKWARNPSFNQPQHF,TGTGCCAGCAGCAAATGGGCCAGAAATCCCTCGTTCAATCAGCCCCAGCATTTT
TRBJ2-2,NA,TRBV11-2,NA,CASSALPNTGELFF,TGTGCCAGCAGCGCCCTACCGAACACCGGGGAGCTGTTTTTT
TRBJ1-1,NA,TRBV19,NA,CASSMGAVLLGTEAFF,TGTGCCAGTAGTATGGGGGCAGTACTCTTAGGCACTGAAGCTTTCTTT
TRBJ2-1,TRBD2,TRBV19,NA,CASTHRSGGPPKEQFF,TGTGCCAGTACCCATCGGAGCGGGGGGCCACCCAAAGAGCAGTTCTTC
TRBJ2-3,NA,TRBV4-1,NA,CASRAGVTQYF,TGCGCCAGCAGAGCAGGTGTTACGCAGTATTTT
TRBJ1-6,NA,TRBV7-8,NA,CAVSPRRDSPLHF,TGTGCCGTCTCCCCCCGCCGGGATTCACCCCTCCACTTT
TRBJ2-1,NA,TRBV6-2/TRBV6-3,NA,CASSYSSGTEGSYNEQFF,TGTGCCAGCAGTTACTCTTCCGGGACTGAGGGCTCCTACAATGAGCAGTTCTTC
TRBJ1-2,NA,TRBV10-3,NA,CAISEFRESYGYTF,TGTGCCATCAGTGAGTTTAGAGAGAGCTATGGCTACACCTTC
TRBJ2-5,TRBD2,TRBV5-1,NA,CASSGLAGPRETQYF,TGCGCCAGCAGCGGACTAGCGGGACCTCGGGAGACCCAGTACTTC
TRBJ1-5,NA,TRBV4-2,NA,CASSVGQNQPQHF,TGTGCCAGCAGCGTGGGCCAAAATCAGCCCCAGCATTTT
TRBJ1-6,TRBD1,TRBV10-3,few,CAISDLDRGNSPLHF,TGTGCCATCAGTGATCTGGACAGGGGTAATTCACCCCTCCACTTT
TRBJ2-1,NA,TRBV15,NA,CATSREGGTYNEQFF,TGTGCCACCAGCAGAGAAGGCGGGACCTACAATGAGCAGTTCTTC
TRBJ1-1,NA,TRBV15,once,CATSNINYMNTEAFF,TGTGCCACCAGCAACATAAACTACATGAACACTGAAGCTTTCTTT
TRBJ1-1,TRBD1,TRBV3-1/TRBV3-2,NA,CASSLRTGRTEAFF,TGTGCCAGCAGCCTTCGGACAGGGAGGACTGAAGCTTTCTTT
TRBJ1-2,TRBD1,TRBV3-1/TRBV3-2,NA,CASSQAGTGLSGGYTF,TGTGCCAGCAGCCAAGCCGGGACAGGTCTAAGTGGTGGCTACACCTTC
TRBJ1-5,NA,TRBV6-1,NA,CASSEGEAQPQHF,TGTGCCAGCAGTGAAGGTGAAGCACAGCCCCAGCATTTT
TRBJ2-7,TRBD1,TRBV10-3,NA,CAISESRQGADEQYF,TGTGCCATCAGTGAGTCGAGACAGGGGGCCGACGAGCAGTACTTC
TRBJ1-5,NA,TRBV19,NA,CASTPFNGPGLSNQPQHF,TGTGCCAGTACCCCCTTTAACGGCCCGGGACTGAGCAATCAGCCCCAGCATTTT
TRBJ2-5,TRBD2,TRBV4-3,NA,CASSPLRTSGPQETQYF,TGCGCCAGCAGCCCCCTAAGGACTAGCGGCCCCCAAGAGACCCAGTACTTC
TRBJ1-1,TRBD1,TRBV11-3,NA,CASSWTGGTEAFF,TGTGCCAGCAGCTGGACAGGGGGCACTGAAGCTTTCTTT
TRBJ1-1,NA,TRBV19,few,CASSAYRDEAFF,TGTGCCAGTAGTGCTTACAGGGATGAAGCTTTCTTT
TRBJ2-1,NA,TRBV19,NA,CASSFAEGDEQFF,TGTGCCAGTAGTTTTGCGGAAGGCGATGAGCAGTTCTTC
TRBJ1-4,NA,TRBV2,NA,CASRGAGRTNEKLFF,TGTGCCAGCAGGGGGGCAGGGAGAACTAATGAAAAACTGTTTTTT
TRBJ1-6,NA,TRBV6-2/TRBV6-3,NA,CASSRRAAGSPLHF,TGTGCCAGCAGTCGCCGGGCTGCGGGTTCACCCCTCCACTTT
TRBJ1-2,NA,TRBV6-5,NA,CASSSSGLGVHGYTF,TGTGCCAGCAGTTCCTCAGGCTTGGGAGTCCATGGCTACACCTTC